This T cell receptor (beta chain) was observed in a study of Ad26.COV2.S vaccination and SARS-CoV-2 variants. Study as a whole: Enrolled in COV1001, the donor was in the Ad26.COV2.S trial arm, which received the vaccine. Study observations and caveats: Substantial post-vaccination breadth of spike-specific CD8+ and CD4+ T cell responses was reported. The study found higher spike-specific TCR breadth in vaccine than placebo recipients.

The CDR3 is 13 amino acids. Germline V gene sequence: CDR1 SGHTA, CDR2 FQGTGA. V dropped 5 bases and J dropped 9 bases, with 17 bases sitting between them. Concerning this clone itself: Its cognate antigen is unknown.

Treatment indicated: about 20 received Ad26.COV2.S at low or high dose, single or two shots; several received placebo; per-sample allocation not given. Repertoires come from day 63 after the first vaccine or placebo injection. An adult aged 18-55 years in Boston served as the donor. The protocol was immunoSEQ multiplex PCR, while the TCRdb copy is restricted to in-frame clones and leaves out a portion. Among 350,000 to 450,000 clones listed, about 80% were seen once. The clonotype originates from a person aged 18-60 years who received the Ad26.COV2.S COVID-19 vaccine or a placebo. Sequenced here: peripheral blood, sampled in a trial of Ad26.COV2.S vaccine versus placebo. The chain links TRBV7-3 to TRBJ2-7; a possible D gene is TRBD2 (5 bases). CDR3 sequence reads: CASSPGGGVMQYF. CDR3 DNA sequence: TGTGCCAGCAGCCCCGGAGGAGGCGTCATGCAGTACTTC. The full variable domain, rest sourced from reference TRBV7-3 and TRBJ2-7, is GAGVSQTPSNKVTEKGKYVELRCDPISGHTALYWYRQSLGQGPEFLIYFQGTGAADDSGLPNDRFFAVRPEGSVSTLKIQRTERGDSAVYLCASSPGGGVMQYFGPGTRLTVT.